The source of this T cell receptor beta chain is a study of blood T cell repertoires in COVID-19. Study background: Nucleic acid was either cDNA or gDNA, and it came from T cells, B-cell-depleted T cells, or PBMCs.

Method: immunoSEQ multiplex PCR; TCRdb's copy keeps in-frame clones and lacks some. The sample holds under 200,000 clones; roughly 87% are singletons and the top ten take roughly 11%. The CDR3 covers 11 residues. CDR1 is GTSNPN and CDR2 is SVGIG in the germline V gene (reference sequence). With 0 bases removed from V and 5 bases from J, the gap between germline ends came to 4 bases. Each recovered donor of Cohort 3 presented with two negative PCRs, clearance, or symptom resolution. With respect to this clone: The same CDR3 can be traced to other DNA sequences in this sample.

The sample taken for sequencing was PBMCs or T cells enriched from blood (not recorded which). The chain recombines TRBV30 with TRBJ2-5; D is uncertain. This clonotype was obtained from a man aged 50 to 59 who had recovered from COVID-19. The CDR3, as DNA: TGTGCCTGGAGTGTACTGGAGACCCAGTACTTC. Translation gives CAWSVLETQYF.